The clone carrying this TCR beta chain has a single count. Compared with germline, one end of the junction differs, possibly owing to a read error. The sample is drawn from a study of blood T cell repertoires in COVID-19. The CDR3 consists of 14 residues. Germline V lookup: CDR1 SEHNR, CDR2 FQNEAQ (reference sequence). Clones were sequenced by immunoSEQ multiplex PCR, and TCRdb holds only the in-frame ones, with some missing. This sample has about 140,000 clones, with 87% found just once. This chain connects TRBV7-9 to TRBJ2-7, with 11 bases aligning to TRBD2. The sample consisted of peripheral blood. This receptor was obtained from a man aged 50-60 years who had recovered from COVID-19. The CDR3 nucleotides are TGTGCCAGCAGCCTAGCGGGGGGTTTCCACGAGCAGTACTTC. This translates into CASSLAGGFHEQYF.